This section outlines one TCR beta chain sequence together with its context. This clonotype was seen only a few times. Its antigen is currently not known. Per-base qualities were not stored, and no clone one base away is much larger. Systemically healthy Caucasian individuals from Russia, some 36 in total and aged 6 to 90 years, were included as donors. Each donor gave ten milliliters of peripheral blood, drawn into EDTA-treated Vacutainer tubes. PBMCs were isolated by Ficoll-Paque density-gradient centrifugation, with at least 6 million obtained per sample. Total RNA, at least 5 micrograms per sample, was extracted from PBMCs with Trizol reagent. For every donor, flow cytometry on a PBMC aliquot measured the percentage of naive CD45RAhigh/CD27high T cells. To prepare the library, 5' RACE was applied. Sequencer: Illumina HiSeq 2500. A second roughly 7 to 12 cycle PCR used a sample-barcoded 5' primer and a J-beta primer mix. Each TCR beta cDNA molecule received a unique molecular identifier from a template-switch 5' adaptor carrying 12 random nucleotides. At least 2.5 million CDR3-containing paired-end reads were obtained from each sample. First-strand cDNA synthesis was performed from all RNA using the Mint cDNA synthesis kit, with priming by a TRBC-specific oligonucleotide. Following uracil-DNA glycosylase treatment, all cDNA underwent a first 18-cycle PCR with the universal primers M1SS and BC2_uni_R. On the study's bioinformatics: Each sample was normalized by randomly selecting 1 million high-quality reads, each carrying a distinct molecular identifier. Instead of being binned into consensus sequences, reads that shared molecular identifiers were thrown out. MiTCR, set to a Q25 quality threshold and the strictest error-elimination algorithm, was used for CDR3 identification, clonotype clustering and error correction. A nonparametric unseen species model with Euler transformation was used to estimate a lower bound on total TCR beta diversity. In TCRdb, the public reads were trimmed at Q25 with fastp and aligned with MiXCR, with productive beta chains retained. Every entry covers one CDR3 protein and lists the most common genes and DNA from its rows. These V and J calls rely on TCRdb rather than the paper's analysis. A total of about 1.5 million distinct CDR3 sequences appear in this sample, about 45% of them only once. Around 4% of the sample belongs to the ten largest clones.

Trimming takes 8 bases off V and 10 bases off J; junction bases not matched to a gene: 17. CDR1 and CDR2, looked up from the germline V gene, are SGHTA and FQGNSA. The CDR3 runs 15 residues from the cysteine to the phenylalanine. The kept DNA is CDR3 alone, 45 bases in frame from the first base. The sample belongs to a study of blood T cells in healthy people across ages (dated by TCRdb to the mid-2010s). Describing the broader study: Template switching captured roughly one uniquely barcoded TCR beta cDNA molecule per two T cells in model experiments. Using deep sequencing normalized with unique cDNA molecular identifiers, the study measured how TCR beta repertoire diversity changes with age. The donors were divided into four age groups: young (average about 15 years), middle-aged (about 41), aged (62) and long-lived (82). To avoid experimental bias, donors of different ages were spread randomly across the sequencing lanes. For two donors (one aged 18 to 29 and one aged 80 or older), the study analyzed two additional independent replicas of 1 million unique cDNA reads from the same blood draw.

General study outcomes and caveats: Compared with the aged group, more naive CD4+ T cells, fewer expanded clones and increased TCR diversity were shown by the long-lived group, suggesting age selection. A strong correlation was found between observed TCR beta diversity and the percentage of naive T cells measured by flow cytometry. Because donor CMV infection status was unknown, age-related changes in expanded clonotypes were potentially confounded. Observed TCR beta diversity per million T cells fell roughly linearly with age, and a significant reduction was already apparent by age about 36. Estimates of total diversity based on one million sequenced T cells were considered lower bounds and underestimates. Bulk unsorted PBMC profiling prevented conclusive comparison of naive and antigen-experienced compartments.

The sequence came from a woman aged 18-35 years in good health. The sample was blood. The sequence is built from TRBV7-2 and TRBJ2-1; TRBD1 fits 7 bases in the junction. The CDR3 is CASVPTLATGREQFF. DNA sequence: TGTGCCAGCGTTCCGACGTTGGCGACAGGGCGGGAGCAGTTCTTC. Outside the CDR3, residues come from the reference TRBV7-2 and TRBJ2-1 proteins, so the full variable domain is: GAGVSQSPSNKVTEKGKDVELRCDPISGHTALYWYRQSLGQGLEFLIYFQGNSAPDKSGLPSDRFSAERTGGSVSTLTIQRTQQEDSAVYLCASVPTLATGREQFFGPGTRLTVL.